This is a list of T cell receptor beta chains from one sample in a study of immune evolution from preneoplasia to lung adenocarcinoma. Produced via immunoSEQ multiplex PCR; TCRdb's table is partial and in-frame only. Among roughly 7,800 clones listed, 55% to 75% were seen once. Sequenced sample: FFPE lung adenocarcinoma in situ tissue. The receptors were sampled from a donor at least 70 years old with lung adenocarcinoma. Some clones in this sample may be carry-over from other donors' samples. Each CDR3 is given with its conserved first and last residue. The D gene is left open where the match is weak. The size entry is marked missing in some rows and otherwise reads once, few, many or a size class.

>TRBJ1-2|.|TRBV30|TRBD1
TGTGCCTGGAGTGCGACAGGGCTAAATTATGGCTACACCTTC
CAWSATGLNYGYTF
>TRBJ1-3|.|TRBV5-1|.
TGCGCCAGCAGCTTGGACGTCACAGGCTCTGGAAACACCATATATTTT
CASSLDVTGSGNTIYF
>TRBJ1-1|.|TRBV5-1|.
TGCGCCAGCAGCCCCGCCGGGGCTTTTAACACTGAAGCTTTCTTT
CASSPAGAFNTEAFF
>TRBJ1-4|.|TRBV7-9|.
TGTGCCAGCAGCTTAATTGGGGAGGAGATTGGGGAAAAACTGTTTTTT
CASSLIGEEIGEKLFF
>TRBJ1-4|.|TRBV6-6|.
TGTGCCAGCATGGTTAATGAAAAACTGTTTTTT
CASMVNEKLFF
>TRBJ2-2|.|TRBV5-1|.
TGCGCCAGCAGCTTGGTCAGGGCCGGGGAGCTGTTTTTT
CASSLVRAGELFF
>TRBJ2-3|.|TRBV7-9|TRBD2
TGTGCCAGCAGAACTAGCGGGGGGGCCGCCACAGATACGCAGTATTTT
CASRTSGGAATDTQYF
>TRBJ1-6|few|TRBV15|.
TGTGCCACCAGCAGAGATCTGGGACTAGCTAATTCACCCCTCCACTTT
CATSRDLGLANSPLHF
>TRBJ2-1|.|TRBV5-1|.
TGCGCCAGCAGCTTGCGTATTGGGAGTAGCCACAATGAGCAGTTCTTC
CASSLRIGSSHNEQFF
>TRBJ1-5|.|TRBV6-1|.
TGTGCCAGCCCCAGAGGGGATCAGCCCCAGCATTTT
CASPRGDQPQHF
>TRBJ1-6|.|TRBV5-1|.
TGCGCCAGCAGCTTGGGACAGCTAGAGTCACCCCTCCACTTT
CASSLGQLESPLHF
>TRBJ2-3|.|TRBV9|.
TGTGCCAGCAGCGTAGGTGTGGGAGATGGCACAGATACGCAGTATTTT
CASSVGVGDGTDTQYF
>TRBJ2-1|.|TRBV28|.
TGTGCCAGCGGCCGTGGGACCACGGATCGCTACAATGAGCAGTTCTTC
CASGRGTTDRYNEQFF
>TRBJ1-2|few|TRBV28|TRBD1
TGTGCCAGCAGTTTCCCCGGGACAGGGCAGGCGGATGGCTACACCTTC
CASSFPGTGQADGYTF
>TRBJ2-2|.|TRBV11-2|.
TGTGCCAGCAGCTTAGTAGGCCTCACCGGGGAGCTGTTTTTT
CASSLVGLTGELFF
>TRBJ1-5|few|TRBV28|.
TGTGCCAGCAGTTTAGGGTTTAGCAATCAGCCCCAGCATTTT
CASSLGFSNQPQHF
>TRBJ1-5|.|TRBV19|TRBD1
TGTGCCAGCTCAAGACAGGGCGGCAATCAGCCCCAGCATTTT
CASSRQGGNQPQHF
>TRBJ1-2|once|TRBV29-1|TRBD1
TGCAGCGTTCGCGGACAGGGGGCGTCGGGGGGCTACACCTTC
CSVRGQGASGGYTF
>TRBJ1-6|.|TRBV7-9|.
TGTGCCAGCAGGTTGAGGGATAATTCACCCCTCCACTTT
CASRLRDNSPLHF
>TRBJ1-1|few|TRBV28|TRBD1
TGTGCCAGCAGACGGACAGGGAGGGCTGAAGCTTTCTTT
CASRRTGRAEAFF
>TRBJ1-1|.|TRBV6-5|.
TGTGCCAGCAGTTACTCTGGGGCAACCGCTGAAGCTTTCTTT
CASSYSGATAEAFF
>TRBJ1-4|.|TRBV11-3|.
TGTGCCAGCAGCTTAGGGGGGAATGAAAAACTGTTTTTT
CASSLGGNEKLFF
>TRBJ1-4|.|TRBV5-4|TRBD1
TGTGCCAGCAGCTGGGACAGGGCCGGAGAAAAACTGTTTTTT
CASSWDRAGEKLFF
>TRBJ1-3|.|TRBV30|.
TGTGCCTGGAGTCCCTCTGGAAACACCATATATTTT
CAWSPSGNTIYF
>TRBJ2-2|.|TRBV27|.
TGTGCTAGCAGTTCTCGGGTAACCGGGGAGCTGTTTTTT
CASSSRVTGELFF
>TRBJ2-5|.|TRBV6-5|.
TGTGCCAGCAGTTACGGCGGAGGTGGGGAGACCCAGTACTTC
CASSYGGGGETQYF
>TRBJ2-7|.|TRBV6-1|.
TGTGCCAGCAGTGAGTCCGTAGGGGGAGTCTACGAGCAGTACTTC
CASSESVGGVYEQYF
>TRBJ2-7|.|TRBV9|.
TGTGCCAGCAGCGTCACTAGCACCTCCTACGAGCAGTACTTC
CASSVTSTSYEQYF
>TRBJ2-3|.|TRBV6-5|TRBD2
TGTGCCAGCAGTCTCCGCGGGGGGACGCAGTATTTT
CASSLRGGTQYF
>TRBJ2-3|.|TRBV7-2|.
TGTGCCAGCAGCATTAATAAGTTAGATACGCAGTATTTT
CASSINKLDTQYF
>TRBJ1-1|few|TRBV6-4|.
TGTGCCAGCAGTGACGCTGGGAGGGGAAAGAACACTGAAGCTTTCTTT
CASSDAGRGKNTEAFF
>TRBJ2-7|.|TRBV18|.
TGTGCCAGCTCACCACGGGGATCCCCCTACGAGCAGTACTTC
CASSPRGSPYEQYF
>TRBJ1-2|.|TRBV5-1|.
TGCGCCAGCAGCCCCTCCCTGAGCGGCGGCTACACCTTC
CASSPSLSGGYTF
>TRBJ2-3|.|TRBV4-1|TRBD2
TGCGCCAGCAGCCAAGATCAAGTTTGGGCTAGCGGGAGCCCAGATACGCAGTATTTT
CASSQDQVWASGSPDTQYF
>TRBJ2-2|.|TRBV2|.
TGTGCCAGCAGTGAATCCAGGGGGGATAACACCGGGGAGCTGTTTTTT
CASSESRGDNTGELFF
>TRBJ1-2|.|TRBV7-3|.
TGTGCCAGCAGCCGAAGGGGGGGAGCAGGGTATGGCTACACCTTC
CASSRRGGAGYGYTF
>TRBJ2-7|.|TRBV6-5|.
TGTGCCAGCAGCCGGCTCTCCTACGAGCAGTACTTC
CASSRLSYEQYF
>TRBJ1-1|.|TRBV9|.
TGTGCCAGCAGCCCGGGACTCCGAACTCTTGAAGCTTTCTTT
CASSPGLRTLEAFF
>TRBJ2-7|.|TRBV11-2|.
TGTGCCAGCAGTCCGACAAACAGGAACCTCTACGAGCAGTACTTC
CASSPTNRNLYEQYF
>TRBJ2-3|.|TRBV2|.
TGTGCCAGCAGTAGGGGGGATCTCGCCGCAGATACGCAGTATTTT
CASSRGDLAADTQYF
>TRBJ2-6|.|TRBV30|.
TGTGCCTGGGGAGCCGTCCTCGGGAAACTTCCCATTGGGGCCAACGTCCTGACTTTC
CAWGAVLGKLPIGANVLTF
>TRBJ1-1|few|TRBV9|.
TGTGCCAGCAGCGTAGGATCGAACCTCAACACTGAAGCTTTCTTT
CASSVGSNLNTEAFF
>TRBJ2-4|few|TRBV2|TRBD1
TGTGCCAGCAGTGAACGACAGGGAGAAGTTTCTTACTTC
CASSERQGEVSYF
>TRBJ2-1|.|TRBV11-3|.
TGTGCCAGCAACAAAGGGACGCTAAGCTCCTACAATGAGCAGTTCTTC
CASNKGTLSSYNEQFF